The 31 T cell receptor beta chains presented below share a single source sample, sequenced in a study of monozygotic twins with inflammatory bowel disease (dated by TCRdb to about 2019). The library was obtained by 5' RACE. TCRdb lists the instrument as Illumina HiSeq 2500. TCRdb reprocessed the reads into one record per CDR3 protein sequence, lacking DNA. The table for this sample shows 300,000 to 400,000 distinct CDR3 sequences. 2.5% to 3% of the sample is held by the ten biggest clonotypes. The sequenced sample was blood. These receptors came from a human donor with ulcerative colitis or Crohn's disease, or a healthy co-twin of an affected twin (not recorded which).

The chain is built from TRBV29-1 and TRBJ2-3. Germline values: CDR1 SQVTM, CDR2 ANQGSEA. This CDR3 has 14 amino acids. The CDR3: CSVDGIASTDTQYF.

V and J are TRBV27 and TRBJ1-6; no DNA is available, so the TRBD1 call from TCRdb remains unchecked. This CDR3 spans 14 amino acids. Germline values: CDR1 MNHEY, CDR2 SMNVEV (reference sequence). CDR3 in amino acids: CASSVGQKNSPLHF.

This chain joins TRBV21-1 and TRBJ1-5; checking the TCRdb D call of TRBD1 is not possible without DNA. TRBV21-1 has pseudogene status. There are 15 residues in the CDR3. This CDR3 is CASSKATGGGQPQHF.

J is TRBJ2-3 and V is TRBV6-2 or TRBV6-3; no DNA is available, so the TRBD2 call from TCRdb remains unchecked. The CDR3 consists of 16 residues. Germline assignment: CDR1 MNHEY and CDR2 SVGEGT. Here the CDR3 reads CASSYQRGARTDTQYF.

The CDR3: CSVQPEANEQYF. The V call is TRBV29-1, the J call TRBJ2-7. Looked up from germline, CDR1 is SQVTM and CDR2 is ANQGSEA. This CDR3 contains 12 residues.

V is TRBV4-3 and J is TRBJ2-1; the D gene TCRdb calls, TRBD1, cannot be checked with no DNA. Germline V gives CDR1 LGHNA, CDR2 YSLEER. The CDR3 contains 17 residues. The CDR3 protein is CASSQELWGASYNEQFF.

This sequence joins TRBV18 and TRBJ1-2. The CDR3 contains 13 residues. Per the germline V gene, CDR1 is KGHSH and CDR2 is LQKENI. The CDR3 loop reads CASSPQVTRVYTF.

This chain links TRBV5-5 with TRBJ2-3; there is no DNA to check the TCRdb D call of TRBD2. The germline CDR1 and CDR2 sequences are SGHKS and YYEKEE (reference sequence). CDR3 length: 16 amino acids. CDR3 region: CASSLYSGSSTDTQYF.

This chain uses TRBV6-1 with TRBJ2-7; checking the TCRdb D call of TRBD1 is not possible without DNA. This CDR3 spans 14 amino acids. Germline loops: CDR1 MNHNS, CDR2 SASEGT. CDR3 in amino acids: CASRRQADSYEQYF.

The rearrangement uses TRBV11-2 and TRBJ2-1. The CDR3 runs 11 residues. Germline loops: CDR1 SGHAT, CDR2 FQNNGV. The CDR3 sequence is CASSPAGEQFF. The full variable domain, its missing parts supplied by reference TRBV11-2 and TRBJ2-1, is EAGVAQSPRYKIIEKRQSVAFWCNPISGHATLYWYQQILGQGPKLLIQFQNNGVVDDSQLPKDRFSAERLKGVDSTLKIQPAKLEDSAVYLCASSPAGEQFFGPGTRLTVL.

This rearrangement joins TRBV29-1 to TRBJ2-1; TCRdb's assignment of TRBD1 cannot be checked, as there is no DNA. Germline lookup yields CDR1 SQVTM and CDR2 ANQGSEA. The CDR3 length is 13 residues. The CDR3 sequence: CSVEGALAVEQFF.

The gene calls are TRBV5-1 and TRBJ2-1; the TCRdb D gene call, TRBD1, has no DNA to confirm it. Germline V gene data show CDR1 as SGHRS and CDR2 as YFSETQ. The length of the CDR3 is 15 residues. The CDR3 loop is CASSRDVSSYNEQFF.

V is TRBV12-3 or TRBV12-4 and J is TRBJ2-3; the D call from TCRdb, TRBD2, cannot be confirmed without DNA. The CDR3 length is 16 residues. The CDR3 reads CASSPPGLAPTDTQYF.

The chain carries TRBV29-1 and TRBJ2-7; TCRdb lists TRBD1, though no DNA is available to test this call. CDR1 and CDR2 from the germline V gene are SQVTM and ANQGSEA. The CDR3 has 16 amino acids. The CDR3 spells CSASIGLGTVHYEQYF.

The chain is built from TRBV12-3 or TRBV12-4 and TRBJ2-1; no DNA is available, so the TRBD1 call from TCRdb remains unchecked. This CDR3 region has 12 residues. The CDR3 region is CASRRQYNEQFF.

The rearrangement joins TRBV24-1 to TRBJ2-2. CDR3 length: 13 amino acids. Germline assignment: CDR1 KGHDR and CDR2 SFDVKD. CDR3 sequence: CATSDYDTGELFF.

The genes are TRBV4-1 and TRBJ2-1; TCRdb calls TRBD1, which cannot be checked without DNA. The CDR3 sequence is 13 residues long. Germline CDR1 MGHRA, CDR2 YSYEKL. The CDR3 spells CASTTGTGSEQFF.

The V gene is TRBV19, the J gene TRBJ1-2; the D call from TCRdb, TRBD1, cannot be confirmed without DNA. The germline V gene encodes CDR1 LNHDA and CDR2 SQIVND (reference sequence). The CDR3 runs to 15 residues. This CDR3 is CASTNPYRGGYGYTF.

The chain couples TRBV19 to TRBJ2-1; the TCRdb D gene call, TRBD1, has no DNA to confirm it. CDR1 LNHDA and CDR2 SQIVND come from the germline V gene (reference sequence). The CDR3 runs 15 residues. CDR3 protein: CASNSGQGFYNEQFF.

V gene TRBV6-5 combines with J gene TRBJ1-4; TCRdb outputs TRBD1, but without DNA this stays unchecked. Germline V gives CDR1 MNHEY, CDR2 SVGAGI. The CDR3 contains 15 residues. The CDR3 is CASSYAGGHGEKLFF.

This chain uses TRBV4-1 with TRBJ2-2; lacking DNA, the TRBD2 call made by TCRdb goes unchecked. The CDR3 consists of 17 residues. Germline CDR1 and CDR2: MGHRA and YSYEKL. The CDR3 is CASSQDSSGGNTGELFF.

V is TRBV5-1 and J is TRBJ1-6. Per the germline V gene, CDR1 is SGHRS and CDR2 is YFSETQ. The CDR3 length is 15 residues. CDR3 protein: CASSLQGIYNSPLHF.

The chain joins TRBV3-1 to TRBJ2-3; TCRdb's D call of TRBD1 is untestable without DNA. This CDR3 has 14 residues. CDR1 and CDR2 from the germline V gene are LGHDT and YNNKEL (reference sequence). The CDR3 spells CASSHGTGTDTQYF.

The J gene is TRBJ2-3, the V gene TRBV4-1; TCRdb calls TRBD2, which cannot be checked without DNA. The CDR3 runs 16 residues. Germline V gene sequence: CDR1 MGHRA, CDR2 YSYEKL. The CDR3 protein is CASSQGLAGGPDTQYF.

The chain combines TRBV21-1 with TRBJ2-2; there is no DNA to check the TCRdb D call of TRBD1. TRBV21-1 is a recognized pseudogene. This CDR3 is built from 18 residues. CDR3 in amino acids: CASSIPNRQGAPTGELFF.

V is TRBV5-1 and J is TRBJ1-6. The CDR3 has 15 amino acids. CDR1 is SGHRS and CDR2 is YFSETQ in the germline V gene. CDR3 loop: CASSLAHLGDSPLHF.

The chain combines TRBV29-1 with TRBJ2-2; TCRdb names TRBD1, which stays unverified in the absence of DNA. CDR3 length equals 11 residues. Germline V gene lookup returns CDR1 SQVTM and CDR2 ANQGSEA. The CDR3 here is CSVRGSGELFF.

The chain uses TRBV5-1 and TRBJ1-6; TCRdb outputs TRBD1, but without DNA this stays unchecked. Germline V CDR1 and CDR2: SGHRS, YFSETQ. The CDR3 consists of 17 residues. CDR3 amino acids: CASSLDVGQGGNSPLHF.

The rearrangement uses TRBV5-1 and TRBJ2-5; no DNA is available, so the TRBD1 call from TCRdb remains unchecked. The CDR3 spans 16 residues. Germline V gene data show CDR1 as SGHRS and CDR2 as YFSETQ. The CDR3 reads CASSLASWTGGETQYF.

CDR3: CASSQDRARNEQYF. The V gene is TRBV5-5, the J gene TRBJ2-7; TCRdb selects TRBD1, and the lack of DNA leaves this call unchecked. This CDR3 has 14 residues. The V gene's germline CDR1 is SGHKS and CDR2 YYEKEE (reference sequence).

The gene calls are TRBV3-1 and TRBJ2-5; the D call from TCRdb, TRBD1, cannot be confirmed without DNA. Germline V CDR1 and CDR2: LGHDT, YNNKEL (reference sequence). This CDR3 contains 15 residues. This CDR3 is CASSQDGTTRKTQYF.